The 20 T cell receptor beta chains reported below all come from one sample, sequenced in a study of blood T cell repertoires in COVID-19 (dated by TCRdb to the early 2020s). Libraries came from the immunoSEQ multiplex PCR assay. As stored in TCRdb, this immuneACCESS dataset retains in-frame rearrangements with V and J assigned. A fraction of the clones does not appear; measured against another copy, unresolved V genes explain less than half of the discrepancy, and the remainder lacks a known reason. This sample comprises around 80,000 clones, around nine tenths of them detected only once. The top ten clonotypes cover approximately 8% of the sample. Material for sequencing was peripheral blood. The receptors were gathered from a man aged 80 or over with active or convalescent COVID-19.

This chain uses TRBV12-3 or TRBV12-4 with TRBJ2-1; D not resolved. This CDR3 region has 13 residues. V lost 6 bases and J lost 0, with 6 bases in between. CDR3 sequence (DNA): TGTGCCAGCAGGCCGAGCTCCTACAATGAGCAGTTCTTC. Translating gives CASRPSSYNEQFF.

V usage is TRBV28 and J usage is TRBJ1-6; 8 bases align to TRBD1. Per germline, CDR1 MDHEN and CDR2 SYDVKM. Losses at the gene ends were 5 bases for V and 2 bases for J; bases not matched to a gene: 11. The CDR3 has 18 residues. The DNA of the CDR3 is TGTGCCAGCAGTATACGGACAGGGACGGTGGCCTATAATTCACCCCTCCACTTT. Its protein product is CASSIRTGTVAYNSPLHF.

The chain employs TRBV6-1 and TRBJ1-6; perhaps TRBD1 as D (6 bases). Germline lookup yields CDR1 MNHNS and CDR2 SASEGT. V lost 2 bases and J lost 7, with 12 bases in between. This CDR3 has 15 amino acids. For the CDR3, the DNA is TGTGCCAGCAGTGAATTGCAGGGACAAAATTCACCCCTCCACTTT. This encodes CASSELQGQNSPLHF.

Comments on this clone: The same CDR3 also results from other DNA sequences found in this sample. CDR3 sequence reads: CASSLQGVNEKLFF. CDR3 nucleotides: TGTGCCAGCAGTTTACAGGGGGTGAATGAAAAACTGTTTTTT. The chain is built from TRBV28 and TRBJ1-4, with TRBD1 matching over 7 bases. This CDR3 region has 14 residues. The junction had 2 bases not matched to a gene; V was cut back by 2 bases and J by 5 bases. CDR1 and CDR2 from the germline V gene are MDHEN and SYDVKM.

The CDR3, as DNA: TGTGCCAGCAGCTCGACGGGACAGAGAAATTCACCCCTCCACTTT. It codes for CASSSTGQRNSPLHF. The gene calls are TRBV5-5 and TRBJ1-6, with 7 bases matching TRBD1. V was clipped by 3 bases and J by 7 bases; unmatched bases: 7. CDR3 length: 15 residues. Germline lookup yields CDR1 SGHKS and CDR2 YYEKEE (reference sequence).

The chain uses TRBV3-1 (or the pseudogene TRBV3-2) and TRBJ2-5, with a possible D match to TRBD2 (7 bases). This CDR3 contains 14 residues. Germline CDR1 LGHDT, CDR2 YNNKEL (reference sequence). With 4 bases removed from V and 5 bases from J, the gap between germline ends came to 14 bases. The DNA of the CDR3 is TGTGCCAGCAGCCGGGGGGGCCGGGAGGAGACCCAGTACTTC. Its protein product is CASSRGGREETQYF.

Only one count was recorded for this clone. This chain joins TRBV10-3 and TRBJ1-1; D remains ambiguous. The germline gives CDR1 ENHRY, CDR2 SYGVKD. CDR3 size: 13 residues. V was pared by 4 bases and J by 3 bases, with 9 bases between. Here the CDR3 DNA reads TGTGCCATCAGTGGGGCCGGGGACACTGAAGCTTTCTTT. Residues: CAISGAGDTEAFF.

The V gene is TRBV24-1, the J gene TRBJ2-2; 11 nucleotides agree with TRBD2. The V and J ends lost 3 bases and 6 bases, in that order; junction bases with no gene match: 5. The CDR3 has 16 amino acids. The germline V gene encodes CDR1 KGHDR and CDR2 SFDVKD. CDR3 bases: TGTGCCACCAGTGATCCGACTAGCGGGATTCCCGGGGAGCTGTTTTTT. This encodes CATSDPTSGIPGELFF.

The chain is built from TRBV12-5 and TRBJ1-4, with TRBD1 as a possible D gene (6 bases). Germline CDR1 LGHNT, CDR2 FRNRAP. The V gene lost 5 bases and the J gene lost 7 bases, with 14 bases spanning the gap. The CDR3 contains 14 residues. CDR3 DNA: TGTGCTAGTGGTCAGGGGCGTCTTAGTGAAAAACTGTTTTTT. Translated, it gives CASGQGRLSEKLFF.

CDR3 bases: TGTGCCAGCAATCCCCGGGACACCCGTCCCGGGGAGCTGTTTTTT. It encodes CASNPRDTRPGELFF. The chain couples TRBV2 to TRBJ2-2; D perhaps matches TRBD1 (6 bases). V was trimmed by 7 bases and J by 6 bases, leaving 18 bases between them. This CDR3 contains 15 residues. Germline V gene sequence: CDR1 SNHLY, CDR2 FYNNEI.

The chain joins TRBV28 to TRBJ1-5; 7 bases align to TRBD1. The V and J ends lost 7 bases and 6 bases, in that order; junction bases with no gene match: 9. The CDR3 loop spans 14 amino acids. Germline V gene data show CDR1 as MDHEN and CDR2 as SYDVKM. CDR3: CASTVDRVPQPQHF. The CDR3 nucleotides read TGTGCCAGCACGGTAGACAGGGTTCCTCAGCCCCAGCATTTT.

This clone was recorded once. This chain uses TRBV28 with TRBJ1-4, with 9 bases fitting TRBD1. Germline V CDR1 and CDR2: MDHEN, SYDVKM. The CDR3 consists of 15 residues. With V trimmed by 10 bases and J by 8 bases, 14 bases remained unmatched. The CDR3 loop reads CATGAPETGGEKLFF. The CDR3 DNA reads as TGTGCCACCGGAGCTCCGGAGACAGGGGGGGAAAAACTGTTTTTT.

This clone has just one count. The chain joins TRBV28 to TRBJ2-7, with D perhaps TRBD1 (5 bases). CDR1 MDHEN and CDR2 SYDVKM come from the germline V gene. V was trimmed by 5 bases and J by 2 bases, leaving 7 bases between them. The CDR3 runs to 12 residues. The CDR3 bases are TGTGCCAGCAGTGGACAACCCTACGAGCAGTACGTC. It encodes CASSGQPYEQYV.

The chain links TRBV24-1 to TRBJ1-1; 7 bases are a match to TRBD1. The V and J ends lost 4 bases and 3 bases, in that order; junction bases with no gene match: 7. There are 15 residues in the CDR3. Germline CDR1 is KGHDR and CDR2 is SFDVKD. In DNA form, the CDR3 reads TGTGCCACCAGTGAACGAACCGGGACAGACACTGAAGCTTTCTTT. Its protein product is CATSERTGTDTEAFF.

This chain uses TRBV10-2 with TRBJ2-1; 11 bases match TRBD2. CDR1 WSHSY and CDR2 SAAADI come from the germline V gene. V lost 8 bases and J lost 6; bases outside the gene matches: 6. There are 14 residues in the CDR3. The CDR3 spells CASSTSGSFNEQFF. For the CDR3, the DNA is TGCGCCAGCTCTACTAGCGGGAGCTTCAATGAGCAGTTCTTC.

The V gene is TRBV19, the J gene TRBJ1-2; D unclear. CDR3 length: 15 amino acids. Per the germline V gene, CDR1 is LNHDA and CDR2 is SQIVND (reference sequence). V was pared by 1 base and J by 8 bases, with 17 bases between. The CDR3 region is CASSIVTGGPAGYTF. The CDR3 DNA follows: TGTGCCAGTAGTATAGTGACTGGAGGACCTGCCGGCTACACCTTC.

The chain uses TRBV18 and TRBJ2-1; 9 bases map to TRBD2. The length of the CDR3 is 15 residues. V lost 1 base, J lost 7 bases, and 5 bases stayed unmatched. Germline CDR1 and CDR2: KGHSH and LQKENI. CDR3 region: CASSPQASGTNEQFF. In nucleotides, the CDR3 is TGTGCCAGCTCACCACAGGCTAGCGGGACGAATGAGCAGTTCTTC.

The chain is built from TRBV3-1 (or the pseudogene TRBV3-2) and TRBJ2-5, with 8 bases lining up with TRBD2. The CDR3 is 15 amino acids. CDR1 is LGHDT and CDR2 is YNNKEL in the germline V gene (reference sequence). After removal of 3 bases from V and 5 bases from J, the junction contained 8 bases not matched to a gene. The CDR3 DNA reads as TGTGCCAGCAGCCATTCTCAGCGGGGGCGGGAGACCCAGTACTTC. It codes for CASSHSQRGRETQYF.

The rearrangement links TRBV5-4 to TRBJ2-1; 7 nucleotides match TRBD2. The CDR3 totals 15 residues. The germline V gene has CDR1 SGHNT and CDR2 YYREEE (reference sequence). After removal of 4 bases from V and 9 bases from J, the junction contained 13 bases not matched to a gene. CDR3 sequence (DNA): TGTGCCAGCAGCCTAGATCAGCGGGGTTCGGGTGAGCAGTTCTTC. Its translation: CASSLDQRGSGEQFF.

The V and J genes are TRBV19 and TRBJ2-1, with TRBD2 as a possible D gene (5 bases). The V end lost 3 bases, the J end lost 5 bases, and 17 bases lay between the germline ends. CDR1 LNHDA and CDR2 SQIVND come from the germline V gene (reference sequence). The length of the CDR3 is 16 residues. The CDR3 DNA reads as TGTGCCAGTAGTATGGGAGCGAGACGGATCAACAATGAGCAGTTCTTC. The encoded protein is CASSMGARRINNEQFF. Complete variable domain (other parts from reference TRBV19 and TRBJ2-1): DGGITQSPKYLFRKEGQNVTLSCEQNLNHDAMYWYRQDPGQGLRLIYYSQIVNDFQKGDIAEGYSVSREKKESFPLTVTSAQKNPTAFYLCASSMGARRINNEQFFGPGTRLTVL.